These 27 T cell receptor beta chains originate from one sample sequenced in a study of blood T cells in healthy people across ages. The authors ran a second PCR of roughly 6 to 12 cycles using a sample-barcoded 5' primer and a J-beta primer mix. Using its own MiXCR run on the 5' RACE reads, TCRdb lists one record per CDR3 protein. The sample shows 700,000 to 900,000 distinct CDR3 sequences, about 53% of them seen only once. Material for sequencing was blood. These receptor sequences come from a man older than 75 in good health.

The chain links TRBV20-1 to TRBJ2-3, with D possibly TRBD2 on 6 matching bases. CDR3 length: 15 residues. The V end lost 2 bases, the J end lost 2 bases, and 14 bases lay between the germline ends. Per the germline V gene, CDR1 is DFQATT and CDR2 is SNEGSKA (reference sequence). CDR3 amino acids: CSARHPGLHTDTQYF. DNA for the CDR3: TGCAGTGCTAGACACCCGGGACTCCACACAGATACGCAGTATTTT.

The CDR3 loop is CASSLGWDRGFGYTF. The CDR3 coding sequence is TGTGCCAGCAGCTTAGGATGGGACAGGGGATTCGGCTACACCTTC. V usage is TRBV7-2 and J usage is TRBJ1-2, with 10 bases aligning to TRBD1. The CDR3 is made up of 15 amino acids. Trimming removed 1 base from V and 8 bases from J; junction bases left unmatched: 7. Germline-derived CDR1 and CDR2 are SGHTA and FQGNSA.

The rearrangement links TRBV27 to TRBJ2-2; TRBD2 aligns across 15 bases. Germline trimming cut 10 bases from V and 3 bases from J; bases unmatched to any gene: 9. Germline CDR1 is MNHEY and CDR2 is SMNVEV (reference sequence). This CDR3 has 17 amino acids. CDR3 region: CATQPGLAGGYTGELFF. The DNA of the CDR3 is TGTGCCACCCAACCGGGACTAGCGGGAGGTTACACCGGGGAGCTGTTTTTT.

The chain couples TRBV4-2 to TRBJ2-5; 12 bases agree with TRBD2. CDR1 LGHNA and CDR2 YNFKEQ come from the germline V gene. The CDR3 has 16 residues. The V gene end was trimmed by 2 bases and the J gene end by 4 bases; junction bases not matched to a gene: 5. CDR3 DNA: TGTGCCAGCAGCCAATCTAGCGGGAGGGCCGTAGAGACCCAGTACTTC. Translation: CASSQSSGRAVETQYF.

V usage is TRBV7-2 and J usage is TRBJ2-3, with TRBD1 as a possible D gene (5 bases). The germline V gene has CDR1 SGHTA and CDR2 FQGNSA. Trimming removed 1 base at V and 1 base at J, with 12 bases between. The CDR3 consists of 16 residues. The CDR3 here is CASSLGQLVRTDTQYF. The CDR3 nucleotides read TGTGCCAGCAGCTTAGGACAGCTTGTTCGCACAGATACGCAGTATTTT.

This chain joins TRBV28 and TRBJ2-2; 7 nucleotides line up with TRBD1. This CDR3 comprises 12 residues. The ends lost 10 bases at V and 3 bases at J; junction bases unmatched: 2. Germline V gene sequence: CDR1 MDHEN, CDR2 SYDVKM. The CDR3, as DNA: TGTGCCACGACAGGGTACACCGGGGAGCTGTTTTTT. The encoded protein is CATTGYTGELFF.

This clonotype has a handful of counts. The chain carries TRBV7-2 and TRBJ2-7; D unresolved. V was pared by 6 bases and J by 4 bases, with 10 bases between. CDR1 and CDR2 from the germline V gene are SGHTA and FQGNSA. CDR3 length: 12 amino acids. The CDR3 region has the DNA TGTGCCAGCAGTACCTCGGTTTACGAGCAGTACTTC. Translating gives CASSTSVYEQYF.

The table lists this clonotype with a few counts. The genes are TRBV20-1 and TRBJ2-3; D unresolved. The CDR3 runs to 12 residues. V lost 6 bases and J 3 bases, leaving 10 bases between the germline ends. CDR1 DFQATT and CDR2 SNEGSKA come from the germline V gene (reference sequence). Here the CDR3 DNA reads TGCAGTGCCCCAATGGGTACAGATACGCAGTATTTT. The encoded protein is CSAPMGTDTQYF.

For the CDR3, the DNA is TGTGCCACCAGTGATCCGGGACAGGGGTTGTCCTACAATGAGCAGTTCTTC. Translated, it gives CATSDPGQGLSYNEQFF. The J gene is TRBJ2-1, the V gene TRBV24-1; 10 positions agree with TRBD1. From germline, CDR1 is KGHDR and CDR2 SFDVKD. The J segment lost 1 base and the V segment lost 3 bases, leaving 5 bases of the junction unmatched. The length of the CDR3 is 17 residues.

This clonotype appeared a few times. The chain carries TRBV20-1 and TRBJ2-3, with 10 positions matching TRBD2. Unmatched junction bases numbered 14, after V lost 0 bases and J lost 14 bases. The CDR3 runs to 15 residues. The germline V gene has CDR1 DFQATT and CDR2 SNEGSKA (reference sequence). The CDR3 coding sequence is TGCAGTGCTAGAGATCTAGCGGGAGAGCCCAGATACGCGTATTTT. Its translation: CSARDLAGEPRYAYF.

The table lists this clonotype with a few counts. This chain links TRBV15 with TRBJ2-1; 10 bases match TRBD2. The CDR3 spans 15 residues. Germline trimming cut 1 base from V and 6 bases from J; bases unmatched to any gene: 3. Germline lookup yields CDR1 LNHNV and CDR2 YYDKDF (reference sequence). The CDR3 spells CATSRGLAGPNEQFF. Written as DNA, the CDR3 is TGTGCCACCAGCAGAGGACTAGCGGGCCCCAATGAGCAGTTCTTC.

The chain couples TRBV4-2 to TRBJ2-4; D is unclear. Trimming cost V 1 base and J 0 bases, with 7 bases left between them. The CDR3 spans 15 residues. Germline-derived CDR1 and CDR2 are LGHNA and YNFKEQ. The CDR3 region is CASSQGFIAKNIQYF. The CDR3 DNA follows: TGTGCCAGCAGCCAAGGGTTCATAGCCAAAAACATTCAGTACTTC.

The chain recombines TRBV9 with TRBJ1-2; a possible D gene is TRBD1 (5 bases). The CDR3 is made up of 15 amino acids. Per germline, CDR1 SGDLS and CDR2 YYNGEE. The V end was cut by 3 bases, the J end by 0 bases, with 12 bases between. The CDR3 DNA reads as TGTGCCAGCAGCGCCGGGACGGCCTCTAACTATGGCTACACCTTC. It translates to CASSAGTASNYGYTF. The complete variable domain, with remaining parts taken from reference TRBV9 and TRBJ1-2, reads DSGVTQTPKHLITATGQRVTLRCSPRSGDLSVYWYQQSLDQGLQFLIQYYNGEERAKGNILERFSAQQFPDLHSELNLSSLELGDSALYFCASSAGTASNYGYTFGSGTRLTVV.

The chain uses TRBV7-9 and TRBJ1-2; TRBD1 aligns across 7 bases. Germline trimming cut 1 base from V and 8 bases from J; bases unmatched to any gene: 4. CDR1 SEHNR and CDR2 FQNEAQ come from the germline V gene (reference sequence). The CDR3 covers 13 residues. The CDR3 sequence: CASSLETGDGYTF. The CDR3 DNA sequence: TGTGCCAGCAGCTTAGAAACAGGGGACGGCTACACCTTC.

The chain carries TRBV15 and TRBJ2-7, with D perhaps matching TRBD1 or TRBD2 (6 bases each). V shed 0 bases and J shed 7 bases, with 13 bases lying between them. Looked up from germline, CDR1 is LNHNV and CDR2 is YYDKDF (reference sequence). This CDR3 has 14 residues. CDR3 amino acids: CATSRDRGLGEQYF. In nucleotides, the CDR3 is TGTGCCACCAGCAGAGATCGGGGGCTAGGGGAGCAGTACTTC.

This clonotype has a handful of counts. The gene calls are TRBV12-3 or TRBV12-4 and TRBJ2-7; 9 nucleotides align to TRBD2. The V gene end was trimmed by 6 bases and the J gene end by 7 bases; junction bases not matched to a gene: 13. This CDR3 is 15 amino acids long. The DNA for the CDR3 is TGTGCCAGCAGGCGAAGCGGGAGGCAGAAAGGAGAGCAGTACTTC. This encodes CASRRSGRQKGEQYF.

This chain connects TRBV24-1 to TRBJ1-2; unclear D gene. The CDR3 has 15 residues. Germline assignment: CDR1 KGHDR and CDR2 SFDVKD. The V and J ends lost 0 bases and 4 bases respectively, with 11 bases between them. The CDR3 DNA sequence: TGTGCCACCAGTGATTTGCAGCGATGCGTCTATGGCTACACCTTC. Residues: CATSDLQRCVYGYTF.

The V call is TRBV20-1, the J call TRBJ2-5, with 7 bases that match TRBD2. Gene TRBJ2-7 matches the end of the DNA better, so the J call may be wrong. The CDR3 totals 15 residues. Looked up from germline, CDR1 is DFQATT and CDR2 is SNEGSKA (reference sequence). The CDR3 protein is CSANRLARDPLEQYF. For the CDR3, the DNA is TGCAGTGCTAACCGACTAGCCAGGGACCCTCTCGAGCAGTACTTC.

The chain couples TRBV7-6 to TRBJ2-7; possibly TRBD1 for D (6 bases). Trimming stripped 0 bases from V and 5 bases from J, with 17 bases between. The CDR3 runs to 16 residues. Germline CDR1 reads SGHVS; CDR2 reads FNYEAQ. The CDR3 DNA follows: TGTGCCAGCAGCTTAGCGGTCGGTGGGGGCGAGGACGAGCAGTACTTC. Amino acids: CASSLAVGGGEDEQYF.

The V gene is TRBV10-3, the J gene TRBJ2-4, with D perhaps TRBD2 (5 bases). CDR1 and CDR2 from the germline V gene are ENHRY and SYGVKD. The length of the CDR3 is 16 residues. Trimming took 2 bases from V and 0 from J, leaving 11 bases between them. The CDR3 sequence is CAISEAGPLAKNIQYF. The CDR3 region has the DNA TGTGCCATCAGTGAGGCGGGTCCGCTAGCCAAAAACATTCAGTACTTC.

The sample holds a few counts of this clonotype. DNA of the CDR3: TGTGCCAGCAGCACCAGAGGGGCAGATGAAAAACTGTTTTTT. Protein sequence: CASSTRGADEKLFF. V and J are TRBV11-2 and TRBJ1-4, with D possibly TRBD1 on 5 matching bases. Germline V CDR1 and CDR2: SGHAT, FQNNGV. The CDR3 runs to 14 residues. Trimming shortened V by 5 bases and J by 6 bases, and 13 bases separated the two germline ends.

This clonotype has only one observation. This rearrangement joins TRBV11-1 to TRBJ2-5, with D uncertain. The J call may not be correct, given that the DNA end is closer to TRBJ2-7. CDR3 length: 14 residues. The V gene's germline CDR1 is SGHAT and CDR2 FQDESV (reference sequence). In DNA, the CDR3 is TGTGCCAGCAGCTTCGCCCTAATTCCGTACGAGCAGTACTTC. Amino acids: CASSFALIPYEQYF.

The J gene is TRBJ2-1, the V gene TRBV20-1, with TRBD1 matching 7 bases. CDR1 and CDR2 from the germline V gene are DFQATT and SNEGSKA (reference sequence). This CDR3 has 14 amino acids. V shed 3 bases and J 8 bases; nucleotides not matched to a gene: 10. The CDR3 coding sequence is TGCAGTGCTAGGAGAGGGGGCACCGCCGATGAGCAGTTCTTC. It yields the protein CSARRGGTADEQFF.

The J gene is TRBJ1-6, the V gene TRBV5-6; D might be TRBD1 (5 bases). Germline V gene sequence: CDR1 SGHDT, CDR2 YYEEEE. Trimming removed 3 bases from V and 8 bases from J, with 18 bases in between. CDR3 length: 16 amino acids. CDR3 residues: CASSSPGRGGDSPLHF. CDR3 coding DNA: TGTGCCAGCAGCTCCCCGGGGAGGGGTGGTGATTCACCCCTCCACTTT.

This clonotype was recorded a few times. V is TRBV29-1 and J is TRBJ2-7; D uncertain. Deletions cut 0 bases from V and 3 bases from J, with 6 bases between. Germline V CDR1 and CDR2: SQVTM, ANQGSEA. The CDR3 length is 12 residues. CDR3 region: CSVEDTVYEQYF. Written as DNA, the CDR3 is TGCAGCGTTGAAGATACGGTCTACGAGCAGTACTTC.

This sequence joins TRBV24-1 and TRBJ2-1; D gene unclear. The V and J ends lost 4 bases and 2 bases respectively, with 8 bases between them. The CDR3 totals 14 residues. The V gene's germline CDR1 is KGHDR and CDR2 SFDVKD. The CDR3 DNA follows: TGTGCCACCAGTGAGACAATCCCCTACAATGAGCAGTTCTTC. This sequence encodes CATSETIPYNEQFF.

This clonotype has just one count. The chain combines TRBV29-1 with TRBJ2-1; 9 positions match TRBD1. The CDR3 consists of 13 residues. Germline values: CDR1 SQVTM, CDR2 ANQGSEA. J was trimmed by 5 bases and V by 4 bases; bases with no gene match: 3. The CDR3 reads CSVVGTGHNEQFF. CDR3 coding DNA: TGCAGCGTTGTGGGGACAGGGCACAATGAGCAGTTCTTC.